The 22 T cell receptor beta chains listed next were all sequenced from one sample in a study of blood T cell repertoires in COVID-19. Profiled with immunoSEQ multiplex PCR; TCRdb holds only in-frame clones, not every one. The sample includes approximately 170,000 clones, approximately 80% of them seen just once. The sample comprised PBMCs or T cells enriched from blood (not recorded which). These receptors were obtained from a man between 35 and 55 years old who had recovered from COVID-19.

In this sample, this clone turned up once. This sequence joins TRBV10-3 and TRBJ2-2; 8 bases fit TRBD1. Per germline, CDR1 ENHRY and CDR2 SYGVKD. The CDR3 has 15 amino acids. V lost 4 bases to trimming and J lost 4 bases; unmatched junction nucleotides: 5. CDR3 nucleotides: TGTGCCATCAGTGGTAATACAGGGGGCACCGGGGAGCTGTTTTTT. This translates into CAISGNTGGTGELFF.

The chain recombines TRBV7-3 with TRBJ2-3, with D unclear. CDR1 is SGHTA and CDR2 is FQGTGA in the germline V gene. The CDR3 is 16 amino acids. Trimming pared 1 base from V and 4 bases from J, leaving 15 bases between. The CDR3 region is CASSLKPNTAADTQYF. In DNA form, the CDR3 reads TGTGCCAGCAGCTTAAAGCCAAATACGGCGGCAGATACGCAGTATTTT.

To note about this clone: In the same sample, other DNA sequences code for this CDR3. This chain uses TRBV5-1 with TRBJ2-1; 9 nucleotides agree with TRBD2. CDR1 is SGHRS and CDR2 is YFSETQ in the germline V gene. The CDR3 sequence is 15 residues long. V lost 3 bases, J lost 1 base, and 2 bases stayed unmatched. CDR3 bases: TGCGCCAGCAGCTCAGCGGGGGGTTCCTACAATGAGCAGTTCTTC. Translated: CASSSAGGSYNEQFF.

Only one count was recorded for this clone. The chain recombines TRBV5-5 with TRBJ1-5, with 7 bases that match TRBD1. J was trimmed by 0 bases and V by 2 bases; bases with no gene match: 5. Germline V gives CDR1 SGHKS, CDR2 YYEKEE (reference sequence). CDR3 length: 16 residues. CDR3 protein: CASSFDRVPSNQPQHF. DNA for the CDR3: TGTGCCAGCAGCTTTGACAGGGTTCCTAGCAATCAGCCCCAGCATTTT.

The chain carries TRBV7-8 and TRBJ2-7; weak D call: TRBD1 (6 bases). Looked up from germline, CDR1 is SGHVS and CDR2 is FQNEAQ. This CDR3 spans 17 amino acids. Between the trimmed V and J ends, which lost 5 bases and 1 base, there was a span of 21 bases. The CDR3 reads CASSISRGQGSSYEQYV. Written as DNA, the CDR3 is TGTGCCAGCAGCATTAGTCGGGGACAAGGGTCTTCCTACGAGCAGTACGTC.

The chain couples TRBV9 to TRBJ1-2, with D uncertain. V shed 0 bases and J shed 8 bases, with 11 bases lying between them. The CDR3 contains 13 residues. The germline V gene encodes CDR1 SGDLS and CDR2 YYNGEE. CDR3 coding DNA: TGTGCCAGCAGCGTAGCTGGAGGGTCCGGCTACACCTTC. It yields the protein CASSVAGGSGYTF.

The chain couples TRBV6-5 to TRBJ1-2; 9 bases map to TRBD1. V was pared by 5 bases and J by 6 bases, with 7 bases of the junction left unmatched. Germline values: CDR1 MNHEY, CDR2 SVGAGI. This CDR3 has 14 amino acids. The CDR3 loop is CASSRQGGMDGYTF. CDR3 coding DNA: TGTGCCAGCAGTCGACAGGGGGGGATGGATGGCTACACCTTC.

Written as DNA, the CDR3 is TGTGCCAGCAGTGGACAGGGGGCTAGCGGCTACACCTTC. Amino acid sequence: CASSGQGASGYTF. The chain uses TRBV6-4 and TRBJ1-2; TRBD1 matches at 10 bases. The CDR3 runs 13 residues. Losses at the gene ends were 4 bases for V and 8 bases for J; bases not matched to a gene: 4. Germline assignment: CDR1 MRHNA and CDR2 SNTAGT.

V usage is TRBV30 and J usage is TRBJ1-2; D might be TRBD1 (5 bases). V lost 2 bases to trimming and J lost 3 bases, with 10 bases between them. Germline lookup yields CDR1 GTSNPN and CDR2 SVGIG (reference sequence). This CDR3 has 13 residues. The CDR3 DNA reads TGTGCCTGGAGTTTTAAGACAGACTATGGCTACACCTTC. Its protein product is CAWSFKTDYGYTF. The full variable domain, rest sourced from reference TRBV30 and TRBJ1-2, is SQTIHQWPATLVQPVGSPLSLECTVEGTSNPNLYWYRQAAGRGLQLLFYSVGIGQISSEVPQNLSASRPQDRQFILSSKKLLLSDSGFYLCAWSFKTDYGYTFGSGTRLTVV.

The CDR3 here is CASSATTGGNEQFF. The CDR3 nucleotides read TGTGCCAGCAGCGCCACAACAGGGGGCAATGAGCAGTTCTTC. The chain couples TRBV27 to TRBJ2-1; 8 bases map to TRBD1. The CDR3 covers 14 residues. Looked up from germline, CDR1 is MNHEY and CDR2 is SMNVEV (reference sequence). J gave up 6 bases and V 6 bases, and 7 bases lay outside the gene matches.

The V and J genes are TRBV3-1 (or the pseudogene TRBV3-2) and TRBJ1-5; 7 nucleotides align to TRBD1. The CDR3 is made up of 16 amino acids. V lost 1 base to trimming and J lost 7 bases; unmatched junction nucleotides: 10. In germline, CDR1 is LGHDT, CDR2 YNNKEL (reference sequence). CDR3 protein: CASSQVTGTEGQPQHF. CDR3 DNA sequence: TGTGCCAGCAGCCAAGTTACCGGGACAGAGGGGCAGCCCCAGCATTTT.

The chain carries TRBV7-8 and TRBJ1-1; 7 positions match TRBD1. From germline, CDR1 is SGHVS and CDR2 FQNEAQ. J was trimmed by 7 bases and V by 3 bases; bases with no gene match: 8. There are 14 residues in the CDR3. CDR3 nucleotide sequence: TGTGCCAGCAGCTTCACGGGACAGATAAATGAAGCTTTCTTT. This translates into CASSFTGQINEAFF.

The chain couples TRBV19 to TRBJ2-6, with 9 nucleotides matching TRBD1. V was pared by 6 bases and J by 3 bases, with 3 bases of the junction left unmatched. The CDR3 has 15 amino acids. Germline CDR1 reads LNHDA; CDR2 reads SQIVND (reference sequence). The CDR3 bases are TGTGCCAGTAGACAGGACAGGGGTGGGGCCAACGTCCTGACTTTC. This translates into CASRQDRGGANVLTF.

The chain joins TRBV25-1 to TRBJ1-1, with D maybe TRBD1 (5 bases). V lost 5 bases, J lost 1 base, and 11 bases lay in between. This CDR3 is built from 14 residues. Germline V gene sequence: CDR1 MGHDK, CDR2 SYGVNS. The CDR3 is CASSSTTANTEAFF. CDR3 nucleotides: TGTGCCAGCAGTTCCACGACAGCGAACACTGAAGCTTTCTTT.

This clone was detected a few times. The CDR3 spells CATSRQFYNEQFF. As DNA, the CDR3 is TGTGCCACCAGCAGACAGTTTTACAATGAGCAGTTCTTC. The chain combines TRBV15 with TRBJ2-1; D ambiguous. Per germline, CDR1 LNHNV and CDR2 YYDKDF (reference sequence). V lost 2 bases and J 4 bases, leaving 6 bases between the germline ends. CDR3 length: 13 amino acids.

The chain recombines TRBV7-9 with TRBJ1-5; D unresolved. The V and J ends lost 4 bases and 6 bases respectively, with 10 bases between them. Germline CDR1 reads SEHNR; CDR2 reads FQNEAQ (reference sequence). The length of the CDR3 is 13 residues. The CDR3 protein is CASSSGGLQPQHF. The CDR3 bases are TGTGCCAGCAGCTCGGGAGGGCTTCAGCCCCAGCATTTT.

CDR3 coding DNA: TGTGCCAGCGGGGACAGGGGGAACACTGAAGCTTTCTTT. Translation gives CASGDRGNTEAFF. The chain combines TRBV7-9 with TRBJ1-1, with 10 bases aligning to TRBD1. From germline, CDR1 is SEHNR and CDR2 FQNEAQ (reference sequence). There are 13 residues in the CDR3. Trimming took 8 bases from V and 1 from J; bases not matched to a gene: 1.

The genes are TRBV6-5 and TRBJ2-7, with D possibly TRBD1 on 7 matching bases. Between the trimmed V and J ends, which lost 5 bases and 1 base, there was a span of 12 bases. The CDR3 contains 14 residues. Germline CDR1 MNHEY, CDR2 SVGAGI. DNA of the CDR3: TGTGCCAGCAGTCAGGGGGGTTCTTCCTACGAGCAGTACTTC. It specifies CASSQGGSSYEQYF.

This chain connects TRBV15 to TRBJ1-5, with 7 bases fitting TRBD1. The junction had 6 bases not matched to a gene; V was cut back by 1 base and J by 6 bases. Germline V gene data show CDR1 as LNHNV and CDR2 as YYDKDF (reference sequence). This CDR3 region has 15 residues. The CDR3 coding sequence is TGTGCCACCAGCAGAGGACAGGGCGGCCCTCAGCCCCAGCATTTT. This gives the protein CATSRGQGGPQPQHF. Full variable domain (rest looked up from reference TRBV15 and TRBJ1-5): DAMVIQNPRYQVTQFGKPVTLSCSQTLNHNVMYWYQQKSSQAPKLLFHYYDKDFNNEADTPDNFQSRRPNTSFCFLDIRSPGLGDTAMYLCATSRGQGGPQPQHFGDGTRLSIL.

The rearrangement joins TRBV7-8 to TRBJ2-6, with unresolved D. The CDR3 runs 17 residues. Between the trimmed V and J ends, which lost 2 bases and 0 bases, there was a span of 11 bases. The germline gives CDR1 SGHVS, CDR2 FQNEAQ. The CDR3 loop is CASSLSDPRSGANVLTF. The CDR3 DNA reads TGTGCCAGCAGCTTATCAGATCCCCGCTCTGGGGCCAACGTCCTGACTTTC.

The V and J genes are TRBV18 and TRBJ2-1; TRBD1 agrees at 11 bases. Germline V lookup: CDR1 KGHSH, CDR2 LQKENI. V dropped 6 bases and J dropped 16; count of bases not matched to a gene: 14. The CDR3 consists of 14 residues. The CDR3 DNA follows: TGTGCCAGCTCCCCCGGGACAGGGGGGGTTTGGAGCTTCTTC. It specifies CASSPGTGGVWSFF. The full variable domain, rest sourced from reference TRBV18 and TRBJ2-1, is NAGVMQNPRHLVRRRGQEARLRCSPMKGHSHVYWYRQLPEEGLKFMVYLQKENIIDESGMPKERFSAEFPKEGPSILRIQQVVRGDSAAYFCASSPGTGGVWSFFGPGTRLTVL.

The V and J genes are TRBV18 and TRBJ1-2; D is unresolved. V dropped 3 bases and J dropped 5 bases, with 16 bases sitting between them. Germline loops: CDR1 KGHSH, CDR2 LQKENI. The CDR3 is made up of 15 amino acids. CDR3 loop: CASSPNRDSTYGYTF. For the CDR3, the DNA is TGTGCCAGCTCACCCAACAGAGATTCAACATATGGCTACACCTTC.